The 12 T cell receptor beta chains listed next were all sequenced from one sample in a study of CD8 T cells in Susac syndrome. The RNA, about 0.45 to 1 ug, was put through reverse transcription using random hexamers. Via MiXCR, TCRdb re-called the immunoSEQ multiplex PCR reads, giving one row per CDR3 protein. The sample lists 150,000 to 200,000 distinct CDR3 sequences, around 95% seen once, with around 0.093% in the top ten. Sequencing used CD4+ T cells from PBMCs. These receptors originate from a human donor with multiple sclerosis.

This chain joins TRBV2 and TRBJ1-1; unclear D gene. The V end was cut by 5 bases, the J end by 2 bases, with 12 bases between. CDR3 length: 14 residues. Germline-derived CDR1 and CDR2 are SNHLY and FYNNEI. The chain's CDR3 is CASSRAKLNTEAFF. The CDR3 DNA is TGTGCCAGCAGTAGGGCCAAACTAAACACTGAAGCTTTCTTT.

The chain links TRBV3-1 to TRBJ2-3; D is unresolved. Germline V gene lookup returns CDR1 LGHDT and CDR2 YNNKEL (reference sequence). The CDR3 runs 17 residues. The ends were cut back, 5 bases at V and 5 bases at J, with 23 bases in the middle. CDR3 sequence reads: CASSALNPICMQDTQYF. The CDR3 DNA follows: TGTGCCAGCAGCGCACTGAATCCCATTTGTATGCAAGATACGCAGTATTTT.

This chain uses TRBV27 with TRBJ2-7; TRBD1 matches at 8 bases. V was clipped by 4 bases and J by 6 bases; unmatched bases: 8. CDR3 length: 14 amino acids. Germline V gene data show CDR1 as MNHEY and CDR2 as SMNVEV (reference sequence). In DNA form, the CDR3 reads TGTGCCAGCAGTTCATGGGACAGGTCTACCGAGCAGTACTTC. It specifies CASSSWDRSTEQYF.

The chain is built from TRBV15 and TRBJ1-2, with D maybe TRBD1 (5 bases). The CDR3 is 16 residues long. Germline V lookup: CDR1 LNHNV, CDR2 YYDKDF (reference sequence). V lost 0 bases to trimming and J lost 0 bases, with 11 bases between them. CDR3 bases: TGTGCCACCAGCAGAGATAAGGGGTGGACTAACTATGGCTACACCTTC. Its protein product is CATSRDKGWTNYGYTF.

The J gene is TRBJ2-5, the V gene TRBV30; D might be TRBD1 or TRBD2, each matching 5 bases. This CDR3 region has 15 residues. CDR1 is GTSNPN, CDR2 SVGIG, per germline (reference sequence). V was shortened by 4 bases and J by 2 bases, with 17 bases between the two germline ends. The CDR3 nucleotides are TGTGCCTGGAACCTCGGGACGGGATATCAAGAGACCCAGTACTTC. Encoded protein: CAWNLGTGYQETQYF.

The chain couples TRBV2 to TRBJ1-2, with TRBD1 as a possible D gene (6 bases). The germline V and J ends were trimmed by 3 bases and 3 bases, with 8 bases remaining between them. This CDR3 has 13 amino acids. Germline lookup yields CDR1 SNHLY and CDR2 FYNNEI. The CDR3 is CASSDPGDYGYTF. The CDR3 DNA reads TGTGCCAGCAGTGATCCAGGGGACTATGGCTACACCTTC. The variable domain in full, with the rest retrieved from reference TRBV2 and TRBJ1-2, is EPEVTQTPSHQVTQMGQEVILRCVPISNHLYFYWYRQILGQKVEFLVSFYNNEISEKSEIFDDQFSVERPDGSNFTLKIRSTKLEDSAMYFCASSDPGDYGYTFGSGTRLTVV.

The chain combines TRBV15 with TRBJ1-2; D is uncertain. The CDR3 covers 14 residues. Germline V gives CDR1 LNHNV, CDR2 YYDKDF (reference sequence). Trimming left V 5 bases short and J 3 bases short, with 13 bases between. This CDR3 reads CATSARVGDYGYTF. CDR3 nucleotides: TGTGCCACCAGCGCCCGGGTCGGTGACTATGGCTACACCTTC. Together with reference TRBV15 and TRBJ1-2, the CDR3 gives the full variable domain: DAMVIQNPRYQVTQFGKPVTLSCSQTLNHNVMYWYQQKSSQAPKLLFHYYDKDFNNEADTPDNFQSRRPNTSFCFLDIRSPGLGDTAMYLCATSARVGDYGYTFGSGTRLTVV.

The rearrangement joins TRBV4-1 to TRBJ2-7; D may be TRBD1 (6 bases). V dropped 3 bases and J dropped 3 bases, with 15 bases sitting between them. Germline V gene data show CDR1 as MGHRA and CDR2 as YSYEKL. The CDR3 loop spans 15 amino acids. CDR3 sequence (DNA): TGCGCCAGCAGCCAGGGCCCTGGGACAAACTACGAGCAGTACTTC. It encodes CASSQGPGTNYEQYF.

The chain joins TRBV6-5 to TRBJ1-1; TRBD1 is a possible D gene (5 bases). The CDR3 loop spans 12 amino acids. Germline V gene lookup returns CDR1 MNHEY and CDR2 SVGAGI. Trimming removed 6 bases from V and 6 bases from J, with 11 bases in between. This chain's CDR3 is CASSSGSSEAFF. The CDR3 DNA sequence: TGTGCCAGCAGCTCAGGGAGCTCTGAAGCTTTCTTT.

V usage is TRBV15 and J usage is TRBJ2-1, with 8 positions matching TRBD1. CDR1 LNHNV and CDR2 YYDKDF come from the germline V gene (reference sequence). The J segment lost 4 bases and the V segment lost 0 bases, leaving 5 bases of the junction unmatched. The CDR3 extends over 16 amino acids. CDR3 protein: CATSRDPGQVYNEQFF. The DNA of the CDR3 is TGTGCCACCAGCAGAGATCCGGGACAGGTTTACAATGAGCAGTTCTTC.

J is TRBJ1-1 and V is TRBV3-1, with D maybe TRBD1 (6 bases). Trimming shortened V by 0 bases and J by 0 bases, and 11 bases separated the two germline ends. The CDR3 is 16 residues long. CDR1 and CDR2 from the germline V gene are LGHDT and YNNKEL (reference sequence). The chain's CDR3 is CASSQDGGALNTEAFF. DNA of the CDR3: TGTGCCAGCAGCCAAGATGGGGGGGCCTTGAACACTGAAGCTTTCTTT.

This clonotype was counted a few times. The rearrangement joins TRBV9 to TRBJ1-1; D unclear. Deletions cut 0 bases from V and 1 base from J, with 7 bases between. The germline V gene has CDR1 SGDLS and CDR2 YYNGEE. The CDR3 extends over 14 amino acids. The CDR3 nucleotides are TGTGCCAGCAGCGTAGGTCCCGGGAACACTGAAGCTTTCTTT. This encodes CASSVGPGNTEAFF.